This TCR beta chain was found in a study of cytomegalovirus exposure and HLA in healthy donors. CDR3 length equals 14 residues. V shed 5 bases and J shed 5 bases, with 10 bases lying between them. Per the germline V gene, CDR1 is LNHDA and CDR2 is SQIVND (reference sequence). PCR was performed using 60 Vbeta and 13 Jbeta primers. The data were produced by immunoSEQ multiplex PCR, yet TCRdb's version contains in-frame clones alone and is incomplete. This table holds around 54,000 clones, around 81% found once. Overall study results and limits: Cytomegalovirus-associated TCR beta chains were listed, numbering roughly 150. Cytomegalovirus status, reportedly, was diagnosed with high specificity and sensitivity by the classifier. Earlier findings revealed that most TCR beta V segments proved productive either about 87% or about 30% of the time.

This clone was found a few times. Antigen unknown. This chain connects TRBV19 to TRBJ1-6, with D perhaps TRBD1 (5 bases). This clonotype was obtained from a man aged 25 to 40 in good health and CMV-seropositive. What was sequenced was PBMCs. The CDR3 DNA is TGTGCCAGTAGTGCGGGACTGAATAATTCACCCCTCCACTTT. This encodes CASSAGLNNSPLHF.